The 31 T cell receptor beta chains below all came from one sample that was sequenced in a study of naive and memory T cell subsets (dated by TCRdb to about 2017). Libraries were constructed by UMI-ligation and nested PCR. The sequencer was an Illumina MiSeq. To cover both TRBC1 and TRBC2, the beta constant-region primer consisted of an equimolar mix of two oligonucleotides. TCRdb reran the public reads through fastp at Q25 and MiXCR, keeping productive beta chains. Identical CDR3 proteins give one entry, which carries the most common genes and DNA. The sample table lists 140,000 to 150,000 distinct CDR3 sequences, approximately 15% of them with a count of one. Of the sample, about 0.14% falls within the top ten clones. Sequenced material: naive CD4+ T cells from blood. Taken with the paper, the label for cell subset or site translates to: naive T cells, CD45RA high CD27+. Receptors originate from a human donor in good health.

In its sample, this clonotype was seen a few times. The chain employs TRBV7-9 and TRBJ2-1, with TRBD1 identical over 9 bases. Germline trimming cut 1 base from V and 10 bases from J; bases unmatched to any gene: 5. CDR1 SEHNR and CDR2 FQNEAQ come from the germline V gene (reference sequence). The CDR3 runs to 14 residues. The CDR3 here is CASSLVSGQGEQFF. CDR3 coding DNA: TGTGCCAGCAGCTTAGTATCCGGACAGGGGGAGCAGTTCTTC.

J is TRBJ1-1 and V is TRBV28; 8 bases align to TRBD1. This CDR3 has 14 amino acids. Germline-derived CDR1 and CDR2 are MDHEN and SYDVKM. V lost 7 bases to trimming and J lost 2 bases; unmatched junction nucleotides: 6. CDR3 loop: CASKLTGVNTEAFF. CDR3 DNA sequence: TGTGCCAGCAAATTGACAGGGGTTAACACTGAAGCTTTCTTT.

This clonotype showed up many times. This chain links TRBV5-1 with TRBJ1-5; 7 bases agree with TRBD1. Trimming took 3 bases from V and 6 from J; bases not matched to a gene: 6. Per germline, CDR1 SGHRS and CDR2 YFSETQ. The CDR3 has 14 amino acids. CDR3 in DNA: TGCGCCAGCAGCTATGGACAGGAAGGTCAGCCCCAGCATTTT. It encodes CASSYGQEGQPQHF.

The V and J genes are TRBV28 and TRBJ1-3; possibly TRBD1 for D (6 bases). The V and J ends lost 1 base and 2 bases respectively, with 9 bases between them. CDR1 MDHEN and CDR2 SYDVKM come from the germline V gene. The CDR3 sequence is 15 residues long. The CDR3 sequence: CASSLFPGAGNTIYF. CDR3 in DNA: TGTGCCAGCAGTTTATTCCCAGGGGCTGGAAACACCATATATTTT.

The chain couples TRBV5-1 to TRBJ2-7; D is ambiguous. Looked up from germline, CDR1 is SGHRS and CDR2 is YFSETQ. Trimming stripped 1 base from V and 6 bases from J, with 11 bases between. The CDR3 runs 13 residues. The CDR3 coding sequence is TGCGCCAGCAGCTTGTTGGTCCTTGGCGAGCAGTACTTC. Translated, it gives CASSLLVLGEQYF.

The V and J genes are TRBV10-3 and TRBJ1-2, with 7 bases fitting TRBD1. Trimming removed 7 bases from V and 2 bases from J; junction bases left unmatched: 4. The CDR3 has 13 amino acids. From germline, CDR1 is ENHRY and CDR2 SYGVKD. The CDR3 loop reads CAITPTGNYGYTF. CDR3 nucleotides: TGTGCCATCACCCCGACAGGGAACTATGGCTACACCTTC.

This clonotype appeared a few times. The rearrangement links TRBV6-5 to TRBJ2-5; perhaps TRBD2 as D (6 bases). This CDR3 has 14 amino acids. Looked up from germline, CDR1 is MNHEY and CDR2 is SVGAGI. Trimming removed 6 bases from V and 2 bases from J, with 13 bases in between. Here the CDR3 DNA reads TGTGCCAGCAGCGAGGGGAGGAGGCAAGAGACCCAGTACTTC. Protein: CASSEGRRQETQYF.

In this sample, this clonotype turned up a few times. The chain joins TRBV12-3 or TRBV12-4 to TRBJ2-7, with 8 bases matching TRBD2. This CDR3 is 16 amino acids long. The ends lost 5 bases at V and 4 bases at J; junction bases unmatched: 13. The CDR3 coding sequence is TGTGCCAGCAGTGTTCCGGGACTAGACGCCCGTTACGAGCAGTACTTC. Amino acid sequence: CASSVPGLDARYEQYF.

This clonotype was detected a few times. J is TRBJ1-2 and V is TRBV2; TRBD1 might be the D (6 bases). Germline-derived CDR1 and CDR2 are SNHLY and FYNNEI. The CDR3 consists of 14 residues. Trimming pared 6 bases from V and 0 bases from J, leaving 11 bases between. The CDR3 protein is CASSRDKPNYGYTF. CDR3 bases: TGTGCCAGCAGCCGGGACAAACCTAACTATGGCTACACCTTC.

This chain connects TRBV24-1 to TRBJ2-5, with D possibly being TRBD2 (6 bases). The CDR3 runs to 14 residues. Germline V lookup: CDR1 KGHDR, CDR2 SFDVKD. The V end was cut by 5 bases, the J end by 1 base, with 10 bases between. The CDR3 reads CATSAAGPQETQYF. Here the CDR3 DNA reads TGTGCCACCAGTGCGGCGGGACCCCAAGAGACCCAGTACTTC.

This clonotype was picked up many times. This chain connects TRBV5-1 to TRBJ2-5, with TRBD2 as a possible D gene (6 bases). The CDR3 sequence is 14 residues long. With 0 bases removed from V and 5 bases from J, the gap between germline ends came to 11 bases. CDR1 is SGHRS, CDR2 YFSETQ, per germline. The CDR3 loop reads CASSLDGREETQYF. CDR3 nucleotides: TGCGCCAGCAGCTTGGACGGACGGGAGGAGACCCAGTACTTC.

This clonotype was counted at least ten times. This chain uses TRBV7-9 with TRBJ2-6, with D unresolved. Germline assignment: CDR1 SEHNR and CDR2 FQNEAQ (reference sequence). V lost 3 bases and J lost 1, with 7 bases in between. The CDR3 runs 15 residues. CDR3 in DNA: TGTGCCAGCAGCTTGAGTGGATCTGGGGCCAACGTCCTGACTTTC. Protein: CASSLSGSGANVLTF. Looking up the rest from reference TRBV7-9 and TRBJ2-6 gives the full variable domain: DTGVSQNPRHKITKRGQNVTFRCDPISEHNRLYWYRQTLGQGPEFLTYFQNEAQLEKSRLLSDRFSAERPKGSFSTLEIQRTEQGDSAMYLCASSLSGSGANVLTFGAGSRLTVL.

V usage is TRBV7-3 and J usage is TRBJ2-1, with 7 positions matching TRBD2. CDR1 and CDR2 from the germline V gene are SGHTA and FQGTGA. This CDR3 contains 16 residues. The V and J ends lost 5 bases and 4 bases, in that order; junction bases with no gene match: 11. CDR3 region: CASSASQGAGYNEQFF. Here the CDR3 DNA reads TGTGCCAGCAGCGCGTCCCAAGGAGCGGGATACAATGAGCAGTTCTTC. The full variable domain, with the rest looked up from reference TRBV7-3 and TRBJ2-1, is GAGVSQTPSNKVTEKGKYVELRCDPISGHTALYWYRQSLGQGPEFLIYFQGTGAADDSGLPNDRFFAVRPEGSVSTLKIQRTERGDSAVYLCASSASQGAGYNEQFFGPGTRLTVL.

This clonotype was observed a handful of times. The chain combines TRBV6-1 with TRBJ2-5, with unresolved D. The CDR3 contains 15 residues. Germline values: CDR1 MNHNS, CDR2 SASEGT. Trimming removed 6 bases at V and 3 bases at J, with 17 bases between. The CDR3 spells CASSNGFWTEETQYF. CDR3 DNA sequence: TGTGCCAGCAGCAATGGGTTTTGGACCGAAGAGACCCAGTACTTC.

This clonotype was detected a few times. The rearrangement links TRBV7-9 to TRBJ2-7, with D maybe TRBD2 (5 bases). The CDR3 has 13 residues. Germline V lookup: CDR1 SEHNR, CDR2 FQNEAQ (reference sequence). The ends were cut back, 0 bases at V and 6 bases at J, with 9 bases in the middle. This CDR3 is CASSLATRGEQYF. The DNA of the CDR3 is TGTGCCAGCAGCTTAGCTACACGGGGCGAGCAGTACTTC.

This clonotype was counted a few times. The chain links TRBV19 to TRBJ1-5; D may be TRBD1 (6 bases). The CDR3 has 15 residues. Trimming stripped 7 bases from V and 7 bases from J, with 20 bases between. Germline loops: CDR1 LNHDA, CDR2 SQIVND (reference sequence). The CDR3 region is CASTQSPGGAQPQHF. Written as DNA, the CDR3 is TGTGCCAGTACCCAGTCCCCCGGGGGGGCACAGCCCCAGCATTTT.

This clonotype was observed a few times. The CDR3: CASSSPDRSEQYF. Here the CDR3 DNA reads TGCGCCAGCAGCTCTCCTGACAGGTCAGAGCAGTACTTC. The chain links TRBV5-1 to TRBJ2-7, with D possibly matching TRBD1 (6 bases). With 3 bases removed from V and 7 bases from J, the gap between germline ends came to 14 bases. The CDR3 has 13 residues. Germline CDR1 SGHRS, CDR2 YFSETQ.

This clonotype was seen a few times. The V and J genes are TRBV7-9 and TRBJ1-5; unclear D gene. The CDR3 totals 15 residues. The germline V and J ends were trimmed by 8 bases and 0 bases, with 14 bases remaining between them. In germline, CDR1 is SEHNR, CDR2 FQNEAQ (reference sequence). The CDR3 region has the DNA TGTGCCAGCTGCCCGGGCGGTCATAGCAATCAGCCCCAGCATTTT. Amino acids: CASCPGGHSNQPQHF.

This clonotype was seen only a few times. This sequence joins TRBV14 and TRBJ2-1, with TRBD2 identical over 8 bases. The ends lost 1 base at V and 8 bases at J; junction bases unmatched: 7. CDR3 length: 15 amino acids. Germline lookup yields CDR1 SGHDN and CDR2 FVKESK. The CDR3 region is CASSQVGLAIDEQFF. CDR3 DNA sequence: TGTGCCAGCAGCCAAGTAGGACTAGCTATCGATGAGCAGTTCTTC.

The rearrangement joins TRBV20-1 to TRBJ2-1; 12 nucleotides line up with TRBD2. Germline CDR1 reads DFQATT; CDR2 reads SNEGSKA (reference sequence). With V trimmed by 0 bases and J by 7 bases, 4 bases remained unmatched. This CDR3 contains 15 residues. CDR3 residues: CSAREPSGGVNEQFF. DNA for the CDR3: TGCAGTGCTAGAGAGCCTAGCGGGGGGGTGAATGAGCAGTTCTTC.

This clonotype showed up just a few times. The gene calls are TRBV4-1 and TRBJ1-6; no firm D call. The germline V gene has CDR1 MGHRA and CDR2 YSYEKL. The length of the CDR3 is 17 residues. The V end lost 1 base, the J end lost 0 bases, and 10 bases lay between the germline ends. This CDR3 is CASSQGTQSSYNSPLHF. As DNA, the CDR3 is TGCGCCAGCAGCCAAGGAACCCAGAGCTCCTATAATTCACCCCTCCACTTT.

This clonotype occurred a few times. This chain connects TRBV28 to TRBJ2-3, with 8 bases aligning to TRBD1. Trimming at V came to 3 bases and at J to 0 bases, leaving 14 bases not matched to a gene. The CDR3 runs 19 residues. Germline V gene lookup returns CDR1 MDHEN and CDR2 SYDVKM. The CDR3 DNA sequence: TGTGCCAGCAGTTTGCTCATGACAGGGGCATTCGGTAGCACAGATACGCAGTATTTT. Translated: CASSLLMTGAFGSTDTQYF.

This clonotype was counted only a few times. The chain employs TRBV6-1 and TRBJ1-6; D ambiguous. CDR1 is MNHNS and CDR2 is SASEGT in the germline V gene. The CDR3 contains 15 residues. Trimming took 1 base from V and 7 from J, leaving 11 bases between them. CDR3 nucleotide sequence: TGTGCCAGCAGTGAAGGTGGAGTTCAGAATTCACCCCTCCACTTT. It is translated as CASSEGGVQNSPLHF.

The sample holds a few counts of this clonotype. The chain joins TRBV2 to TRBJ2-1; D is ambiguous. The germline V gene has CDR1 SNHLY and CDR2 FYNNEI. The V gene lost 4 bases and the J gene lost 2 bases, with 24 bases spanning the gap. CDR3 length equals 19 residues. The CDR3 DNA reads as TGTGCCAGCAGTGTCTTACCCTGGGCTCAGGAAAAAACCTACAATGAGCAGTTCTTC. This codes for CASSVLPWAQEKTYNEQFF.

This chain uses TRBV9 with TRBJ2-2, with D unclear. This CDR3 region has 14 residues. The germline V and J ends were trimmed by 2 bases and 5 bases, with 10 bases remaining between them. The germline gives CDR1 SGDLS, CDR2 YYNGEE. The CDR3 reads CASSVLKSTGELFF. The CDR3 nucleotides are TGTGCCAGCAGCGTGCTCAAATCTACCGGGGAGCTGTTTTTT.

The J gene is TRBJ2-4, the V gene TRBV12-3 or TRBV12-4; D is unresolved. Trimming removed 5 bases at V and 15 bases at J, with 23 bases between. CDR3 length: 14 amino acids. In nucleotides, the CDR3 is TGTGCCAGCAGTCCTCCCAAGGACGTTTTGCCACGGTACTTC. Translating gives CASSPPKDVLPRYF.

This clonotype was detected ten times or more. The V call is TRBV10-3, the J call TRBJ2-3; TRBD2 agrees at 7 bases. V lost 6 bases and J lost 0; bases outside the gene matches: 6. The length of the CDR3 is 15 residues. The germline V gene has CDR1 ENHRY and CDR2 SYGVKD. This CDR3 is CAIRPNSGSTDTQYF. DNA of the CDR3: TGTGCCATCAGGCCAAATAGCGGGAGCACAGATACGCAGTATTTT.

This clonotype was counted at least ten times. V usage is TRBV4-1 and J usage is TRBJ2-1; D is perhaps TRBD2 (6 bases). Germline CDR1 MGHRA, CDR2 YSYEKL. This CDR3 has 12 residues. Trimming removed 3 bases from V and 12 bases from J, with 12 bases in between. The chain's CDR3 is CASSHGGGGQFF. CDR3 nucleotide sequence: TGCGCCAGCAGCCATGGGGGAGGCGGGCAGTTCTTC.

In this sample, this clonotype turned up many times. This sequence joins TRBV20-1 and TRBJ2-1; TRBD2 matches at 11 bases. Germline V gene lookup returns CDR1 DFQATT and CDR2 SNEGSKA (reference sequence). V was pared by 0 bases and J by 4 bases, with 8 bases of the junction left unmatched. This CDR3 has 17 residues. The CDR3 protein is CSARELTGTSGYNEQFF. The CDR3 region has the DNA TGCAGTGCTAGAGAGCTAACCGGGACTAGCGGATACAATGAGCAGTTCTTC.

This clonotype has only a few counts. The CDR3 region has the DNA TGTAGAGGAGGGACTGAAGCTTTCTTT. Protein: CRGGTEAFF. The chain couples TRBV21-1 to TRBJ1-1. TRBV21-1 is annotated as a pseudogene. The CDR3 has 9 amino acids.

This clonotype was seen only a few times. The chain carries TRBV2 and TRBJ2-2; 8 bases align to TRBD1. The germline V gene has CDR1 SNHLY and CDR2 FYNNEI. The CDR3 runs 19 residues. Losses at the gene ends were 2 bases for V and 0 bases for J; bases not matched to a gene: 11. CDR3 DNA sequence: TGTGCCAGCAGTGAACTAACTCCAGTGGGACAGGCGAACACCGGGGAGCTGTTTTTT. Translating it yields CASSELTPVGQANTGELFF.